Detailed here is one T cell receptor (beta chain). The antigen remains unidentified. These data come from a study of OX40 agonist ivuxolimab in advanced cancers. About the research overall: All patients had ivuxolimab intravenously every 2 weeks at 0.01 to 10 mg/kg. Patients were 82.7% male with ages about 20 to 79, mean 60. General observations from the study: Fewer expanded clones were found on average in CD4+ than in CD8+ T cells.

Sequencing used immunoSEQ multiplex PCR; TCRdb keeps in-frame clones, though not all of them. The profile shows tens of thousands of clones, about 89% of them singletons. This clonotype was obtained from an adult with an advanced solid tumor such as melanoma, head and neck, liver or kidney cancer. The sequencing used CD4+ or CD8+ T cells sorted from blood, collected in a trial of the OX40 agonist ivuxolimab.

The CDR3 DNA follows: TGTGCCAGCTCACCGCCGGTTGGCGATGAGCAGTTCTTC. Encoded protein: CASSPPVGDEQFF. The chain is built from TRBV18 and TRBJ2-1, with D hard to call. Per germline, CDR1 KGHSH and CDR2 LQKENI. CDR3 length equals 13 residues. Trimming left V 3 bases short and J 8 bases short, with 11 bases between.